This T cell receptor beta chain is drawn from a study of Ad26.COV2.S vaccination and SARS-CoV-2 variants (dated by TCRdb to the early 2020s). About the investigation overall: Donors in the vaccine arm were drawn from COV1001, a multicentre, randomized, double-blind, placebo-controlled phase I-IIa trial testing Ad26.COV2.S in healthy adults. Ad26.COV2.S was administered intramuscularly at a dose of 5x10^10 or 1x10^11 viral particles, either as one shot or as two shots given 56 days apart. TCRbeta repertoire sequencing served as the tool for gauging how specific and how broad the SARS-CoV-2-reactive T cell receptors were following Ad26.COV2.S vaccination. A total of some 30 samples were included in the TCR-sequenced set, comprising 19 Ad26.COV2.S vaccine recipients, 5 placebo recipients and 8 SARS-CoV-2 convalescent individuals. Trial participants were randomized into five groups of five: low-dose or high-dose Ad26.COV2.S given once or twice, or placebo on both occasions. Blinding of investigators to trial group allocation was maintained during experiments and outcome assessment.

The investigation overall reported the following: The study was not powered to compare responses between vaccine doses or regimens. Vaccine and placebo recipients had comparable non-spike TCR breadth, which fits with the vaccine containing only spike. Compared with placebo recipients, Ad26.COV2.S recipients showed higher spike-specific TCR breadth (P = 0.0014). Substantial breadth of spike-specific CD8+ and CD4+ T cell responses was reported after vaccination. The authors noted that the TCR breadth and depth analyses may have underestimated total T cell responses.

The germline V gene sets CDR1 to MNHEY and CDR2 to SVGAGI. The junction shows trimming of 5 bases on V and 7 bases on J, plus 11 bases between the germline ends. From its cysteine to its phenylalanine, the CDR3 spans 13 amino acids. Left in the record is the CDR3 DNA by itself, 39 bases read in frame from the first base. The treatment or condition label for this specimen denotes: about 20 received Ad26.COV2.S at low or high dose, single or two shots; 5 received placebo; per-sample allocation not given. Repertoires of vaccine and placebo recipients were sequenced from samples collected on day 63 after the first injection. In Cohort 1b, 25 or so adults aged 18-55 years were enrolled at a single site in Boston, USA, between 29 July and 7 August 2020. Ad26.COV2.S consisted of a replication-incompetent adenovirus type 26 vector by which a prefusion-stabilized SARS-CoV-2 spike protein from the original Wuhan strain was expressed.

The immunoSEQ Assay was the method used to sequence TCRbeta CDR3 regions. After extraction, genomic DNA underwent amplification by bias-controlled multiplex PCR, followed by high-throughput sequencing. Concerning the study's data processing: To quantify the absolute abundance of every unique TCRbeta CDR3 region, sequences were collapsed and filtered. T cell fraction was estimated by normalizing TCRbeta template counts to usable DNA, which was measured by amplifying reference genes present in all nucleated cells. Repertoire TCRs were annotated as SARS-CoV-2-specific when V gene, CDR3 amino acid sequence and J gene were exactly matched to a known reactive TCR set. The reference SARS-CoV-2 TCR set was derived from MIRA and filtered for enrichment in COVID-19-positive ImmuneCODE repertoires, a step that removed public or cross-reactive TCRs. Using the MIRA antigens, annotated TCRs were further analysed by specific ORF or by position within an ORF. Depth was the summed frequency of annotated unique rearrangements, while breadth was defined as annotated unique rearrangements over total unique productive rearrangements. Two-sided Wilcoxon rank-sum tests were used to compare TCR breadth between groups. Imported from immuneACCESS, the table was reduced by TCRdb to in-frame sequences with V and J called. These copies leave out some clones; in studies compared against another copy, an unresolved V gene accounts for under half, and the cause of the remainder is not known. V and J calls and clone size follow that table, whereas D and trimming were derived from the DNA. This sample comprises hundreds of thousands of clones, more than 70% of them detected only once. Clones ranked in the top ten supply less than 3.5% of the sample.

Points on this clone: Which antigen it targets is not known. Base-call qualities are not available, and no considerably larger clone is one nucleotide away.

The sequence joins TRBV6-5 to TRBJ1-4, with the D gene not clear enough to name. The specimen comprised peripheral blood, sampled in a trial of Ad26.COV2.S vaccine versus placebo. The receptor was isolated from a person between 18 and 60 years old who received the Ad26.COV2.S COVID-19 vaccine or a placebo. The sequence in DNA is TGTGCCAGCAGTCGGGTGGCGTTTGAAAAACTGTTTTTT. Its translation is CASSRVAFEKLFF.